Reported below is one TCR beta chain. What it recognizes is unknown. Here immunoSEQ multiplex PCR was the method, and the copy in TCRdb shows in-frame clones only, minus some. The data contain tens of thousands of clones, 80% to 85% of them singletons. Time point given: pretreatment peripheral blood. The CDR3 runs to 13 residues. V gave up 7 bases and J gave up 8 bases, with 14 bases separating them. The germline gives CDR1 SNHLY, CDR2 FYNNEI. The sample is drawn from a study of PD-L1 blockade in urothelial cancer. Overall study context: Blood drawn 3 weeks (second dose) and 6 weeks after treatment start was analyzed.

Study-wide findings and caveats: Sub-median blood TCR clonality before treatment predicted longer survival.

The chain couples TRBV2 to TRBJ1-4; tentatively, D is TRBD1 (6 bases). This TCR came from a man aged 55 to 69 with urothelial cancer. Sequencing used PBMCs, obtained around atezolizumab (anti-PD-L1) treatment. In DNA, the CDR3 is TGTGCCAGCATAGGGACATTCACAGAAAAACTGTTTTTT. Its translation: CASIGTFTEKLFF.